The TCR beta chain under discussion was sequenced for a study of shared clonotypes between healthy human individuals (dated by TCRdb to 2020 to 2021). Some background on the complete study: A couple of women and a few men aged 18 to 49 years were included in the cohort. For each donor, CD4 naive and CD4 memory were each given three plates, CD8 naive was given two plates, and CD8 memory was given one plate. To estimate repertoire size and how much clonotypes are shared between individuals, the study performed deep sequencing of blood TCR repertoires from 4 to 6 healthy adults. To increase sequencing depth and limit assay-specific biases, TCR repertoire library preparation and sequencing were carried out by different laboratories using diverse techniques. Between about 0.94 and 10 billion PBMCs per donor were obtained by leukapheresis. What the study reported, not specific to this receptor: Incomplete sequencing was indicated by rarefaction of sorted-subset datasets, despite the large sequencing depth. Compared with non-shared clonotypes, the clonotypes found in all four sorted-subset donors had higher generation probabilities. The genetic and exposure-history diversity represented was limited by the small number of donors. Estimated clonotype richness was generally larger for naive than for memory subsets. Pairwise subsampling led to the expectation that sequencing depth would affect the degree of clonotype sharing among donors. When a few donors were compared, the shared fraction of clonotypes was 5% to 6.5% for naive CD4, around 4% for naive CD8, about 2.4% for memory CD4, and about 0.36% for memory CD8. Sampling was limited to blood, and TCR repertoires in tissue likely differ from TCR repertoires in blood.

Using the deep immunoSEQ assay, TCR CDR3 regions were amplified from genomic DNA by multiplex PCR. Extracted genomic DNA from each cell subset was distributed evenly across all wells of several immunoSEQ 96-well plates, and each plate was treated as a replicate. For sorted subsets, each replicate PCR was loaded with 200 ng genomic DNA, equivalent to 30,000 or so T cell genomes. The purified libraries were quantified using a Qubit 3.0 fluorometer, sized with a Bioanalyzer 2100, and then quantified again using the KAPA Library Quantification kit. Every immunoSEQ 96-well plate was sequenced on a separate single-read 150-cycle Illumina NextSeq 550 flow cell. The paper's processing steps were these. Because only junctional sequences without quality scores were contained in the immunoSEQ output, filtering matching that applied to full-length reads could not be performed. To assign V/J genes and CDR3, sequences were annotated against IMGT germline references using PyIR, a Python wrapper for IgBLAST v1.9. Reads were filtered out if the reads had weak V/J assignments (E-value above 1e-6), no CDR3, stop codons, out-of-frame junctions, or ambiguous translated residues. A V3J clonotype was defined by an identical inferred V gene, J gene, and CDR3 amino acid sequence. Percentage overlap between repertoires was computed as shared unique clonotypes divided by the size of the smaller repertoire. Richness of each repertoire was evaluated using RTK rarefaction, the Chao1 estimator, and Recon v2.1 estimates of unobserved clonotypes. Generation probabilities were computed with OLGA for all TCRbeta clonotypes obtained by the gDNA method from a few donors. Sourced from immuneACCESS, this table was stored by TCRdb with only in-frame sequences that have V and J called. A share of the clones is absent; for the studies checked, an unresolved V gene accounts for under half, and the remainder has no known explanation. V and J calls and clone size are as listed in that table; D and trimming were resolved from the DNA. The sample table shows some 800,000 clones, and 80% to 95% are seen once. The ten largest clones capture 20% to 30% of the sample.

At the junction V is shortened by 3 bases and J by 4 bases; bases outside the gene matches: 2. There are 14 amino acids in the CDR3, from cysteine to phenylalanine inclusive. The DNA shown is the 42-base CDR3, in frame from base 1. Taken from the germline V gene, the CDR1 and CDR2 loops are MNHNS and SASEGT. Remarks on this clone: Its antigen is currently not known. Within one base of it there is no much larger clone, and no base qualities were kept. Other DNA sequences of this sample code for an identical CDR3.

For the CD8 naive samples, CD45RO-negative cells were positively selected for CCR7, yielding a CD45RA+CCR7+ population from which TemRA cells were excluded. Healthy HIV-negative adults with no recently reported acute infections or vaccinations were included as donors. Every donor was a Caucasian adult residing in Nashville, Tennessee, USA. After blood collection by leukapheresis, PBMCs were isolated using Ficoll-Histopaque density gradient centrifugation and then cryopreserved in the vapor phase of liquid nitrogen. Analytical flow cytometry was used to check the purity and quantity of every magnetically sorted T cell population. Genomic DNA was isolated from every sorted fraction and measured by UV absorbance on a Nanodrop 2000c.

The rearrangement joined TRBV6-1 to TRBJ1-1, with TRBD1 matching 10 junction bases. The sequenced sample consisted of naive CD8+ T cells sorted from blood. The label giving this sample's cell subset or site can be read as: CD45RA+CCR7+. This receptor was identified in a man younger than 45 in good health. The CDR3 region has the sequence CASSDRTGGTEAFF. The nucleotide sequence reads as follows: TGTGCCAGCAGTGACCGGACAGGGGGCACTGAAGCTTTCTTT.